This section outlines one TCR beta chain sequence together with its context. Its antigen remains unknown. The sample comes from a study of cytomegalovirus exposure and HLA in healthy donors. PCR used 60 Vbeta primers and 13 Jbeta primers. TCRdb keeps only in-frame clones here, not all; method: immunoSEQ multiplex PCR. This sample carries a few hundred thousand clones, around 73% of them seen once, and the ten largest clones take approximately 3%. Per germline, CDR1 SGHTS and CDR2 YDEGEE. CDR3 length: 14 amino acids. Study results and caveats: For most TCR sequences rarity was the rule, although some public TCRs occurred in many donors.

The V call is TRBV5-8, the J call TRBJ2-5; D is perhaps TRBD1 (5 bases). The DNA end is more similar to TRBJ2-7, so the J call may be wrong. The receptor comes from a woman in her twenties or thirties in good health and CMV-seronegative. The sequencing input was PBMCs. In nucleotides, the CDR3 is TGTGCCAGCAGCCATCGGGCAGGGATCTACGAGCAGTACTTC. Its protein product is CASSHRAGIYEQYF.